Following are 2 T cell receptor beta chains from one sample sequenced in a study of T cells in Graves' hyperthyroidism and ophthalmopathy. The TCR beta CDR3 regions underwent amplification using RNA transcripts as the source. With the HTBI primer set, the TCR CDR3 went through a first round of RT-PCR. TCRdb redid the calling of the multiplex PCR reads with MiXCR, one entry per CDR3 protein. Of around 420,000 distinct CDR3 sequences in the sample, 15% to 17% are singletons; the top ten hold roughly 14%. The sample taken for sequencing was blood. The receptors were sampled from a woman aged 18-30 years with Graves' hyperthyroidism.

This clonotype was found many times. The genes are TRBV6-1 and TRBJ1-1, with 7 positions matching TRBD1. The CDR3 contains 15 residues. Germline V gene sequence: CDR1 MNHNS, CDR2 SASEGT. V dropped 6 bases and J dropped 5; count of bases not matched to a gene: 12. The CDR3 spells CASSRTGTVRTEAFF. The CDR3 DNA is TGTGCCAGCAGCCGGACAGGAACGGTGAGAACTGAAGCTTTCTTT.

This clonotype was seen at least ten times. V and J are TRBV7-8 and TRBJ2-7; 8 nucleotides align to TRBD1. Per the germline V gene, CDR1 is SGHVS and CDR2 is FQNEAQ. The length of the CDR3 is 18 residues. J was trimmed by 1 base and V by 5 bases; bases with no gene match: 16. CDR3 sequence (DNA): TGTGCCAGCAGCCCAGCACTTCGACAGGGGCTAAAATCCTACGAGCAGTACTTC. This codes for CASSPALRQGLKSYEQYF.